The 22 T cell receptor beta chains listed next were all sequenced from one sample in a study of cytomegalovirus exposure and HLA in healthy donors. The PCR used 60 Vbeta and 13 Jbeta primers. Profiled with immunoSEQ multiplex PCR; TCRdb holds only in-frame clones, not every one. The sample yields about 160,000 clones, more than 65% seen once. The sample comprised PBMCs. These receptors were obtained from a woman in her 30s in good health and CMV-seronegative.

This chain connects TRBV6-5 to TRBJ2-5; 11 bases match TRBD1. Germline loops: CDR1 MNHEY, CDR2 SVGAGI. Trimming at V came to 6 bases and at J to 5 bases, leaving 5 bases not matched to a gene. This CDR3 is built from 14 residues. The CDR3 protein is CASSGTGGGETQYF. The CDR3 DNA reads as TGTGCCAGCAGCGGGACAGGGGGTGGTGAGACCCAGTACTTC.

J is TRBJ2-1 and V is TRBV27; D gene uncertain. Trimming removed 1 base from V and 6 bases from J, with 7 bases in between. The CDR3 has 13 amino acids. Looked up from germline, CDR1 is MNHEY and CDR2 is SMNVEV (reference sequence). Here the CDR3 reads CASSLFFGNEQFF. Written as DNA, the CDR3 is TGTGCCAGCAGTTTATTTTTCGGCAATGAGCAGTTCTTC.

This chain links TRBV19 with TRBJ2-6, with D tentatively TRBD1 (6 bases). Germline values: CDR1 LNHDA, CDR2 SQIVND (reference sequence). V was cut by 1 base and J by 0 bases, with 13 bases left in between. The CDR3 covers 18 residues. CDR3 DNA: TGTGCCAGTAGTATAGGCAGGGGCGACCCCTCTGGGGCCAACGTCCTGACTTTC. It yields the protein CASSIGRGDPSGANVLTF.

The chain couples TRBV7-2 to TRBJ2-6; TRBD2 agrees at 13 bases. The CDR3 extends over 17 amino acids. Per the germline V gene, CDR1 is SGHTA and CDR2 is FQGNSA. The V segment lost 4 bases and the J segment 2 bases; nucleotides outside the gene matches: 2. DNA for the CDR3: TGTGCCAGCAGCTCAGGACTAGCGGGAGCTGGGGCCAACGTCCTGACTTTC. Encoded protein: CASSSGLAGAGANVLTF. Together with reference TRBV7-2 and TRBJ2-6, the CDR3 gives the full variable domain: GAGVSQSPSNKVTEKGKDVELRCDPISGHTALYWYRQSLGQGLEFLIYFQGNSAPDKSGLPSDRFSAERTGGSVSTLTIQRTQQEDSAVYLCASSSGLAGAGANVLTFGAGSRLTVL.

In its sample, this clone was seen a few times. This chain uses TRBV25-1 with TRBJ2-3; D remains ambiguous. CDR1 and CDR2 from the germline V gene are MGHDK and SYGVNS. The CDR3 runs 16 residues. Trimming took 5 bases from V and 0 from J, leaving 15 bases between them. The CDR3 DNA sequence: TGTGCCAGCAGTACTCGATCGCGGCCTAGCACAGATACGCAGTATTTT. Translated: CASSTRSRPSTDTQYF.

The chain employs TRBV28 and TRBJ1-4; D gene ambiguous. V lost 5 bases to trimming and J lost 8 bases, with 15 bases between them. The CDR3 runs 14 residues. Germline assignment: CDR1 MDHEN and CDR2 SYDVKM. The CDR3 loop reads CASSLREGSEKLFF. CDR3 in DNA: TGTGCCAGCAGTCTCCGAGAGGGTTCGGAAAAACTGTTTTTT.

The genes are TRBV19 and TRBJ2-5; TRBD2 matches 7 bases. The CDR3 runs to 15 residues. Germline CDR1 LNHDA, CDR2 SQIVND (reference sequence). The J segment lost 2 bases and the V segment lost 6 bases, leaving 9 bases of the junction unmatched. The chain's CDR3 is CASSGGTDRQETQYF. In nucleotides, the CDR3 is TGTGCCAGTAGCGGGGGGACGGATCGTCAAGAGACCCAGTACTTC.

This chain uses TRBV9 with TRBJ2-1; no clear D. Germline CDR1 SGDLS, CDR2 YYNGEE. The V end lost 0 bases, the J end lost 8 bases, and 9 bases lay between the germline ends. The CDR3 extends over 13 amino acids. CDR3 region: CASSVADSDEQFF. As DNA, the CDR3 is TGTGCCAGCAGCGTAGCTGACTCAGATGAGCAGTTCTTC.

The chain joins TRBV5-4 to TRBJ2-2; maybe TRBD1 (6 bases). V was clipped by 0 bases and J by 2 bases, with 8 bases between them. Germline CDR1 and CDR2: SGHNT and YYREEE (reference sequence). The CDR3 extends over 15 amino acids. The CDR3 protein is CASSLDRVNTGELFF. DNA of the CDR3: TGTGCCAGCAGCTTGGACAGGGTAAACACCGGGGAGCTGTTTTTT.

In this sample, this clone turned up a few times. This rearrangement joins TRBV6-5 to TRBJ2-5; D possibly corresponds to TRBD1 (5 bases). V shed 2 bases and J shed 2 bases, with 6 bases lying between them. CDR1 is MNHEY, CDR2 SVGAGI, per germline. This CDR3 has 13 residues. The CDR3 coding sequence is TGTGCCAGCAGTTACGACAGACAAGAGACCCAGTACTTC. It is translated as CASSYDRQETQYF.

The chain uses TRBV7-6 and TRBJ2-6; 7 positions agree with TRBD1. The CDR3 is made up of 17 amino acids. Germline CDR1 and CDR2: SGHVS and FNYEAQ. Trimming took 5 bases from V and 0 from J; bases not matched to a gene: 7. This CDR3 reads CASSPRQGTSGANVLTF. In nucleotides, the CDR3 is TGTGCCAGCAGCCCGCGACAGGGTACCTCTGGGGCCAACGTCCTGACTTTC.

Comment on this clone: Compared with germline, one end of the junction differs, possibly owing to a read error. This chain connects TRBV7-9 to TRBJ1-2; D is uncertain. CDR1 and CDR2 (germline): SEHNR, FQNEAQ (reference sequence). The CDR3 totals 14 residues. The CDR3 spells CASSLGAGSLGYPF. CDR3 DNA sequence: TGTGCCAGCAGCTTAGGTGCGGGGTCCCTTGGCTACCCCTTC. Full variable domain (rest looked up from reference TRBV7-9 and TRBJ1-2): DTGVSQNPRHKITKRGQNVTFRCDPISEHNRLYWYRQTLGQGPEFLTYFQNEAQLEKSRLLSDRFSAERPKGSFSTLEIQRTEQGDSAMYLCASSLGAGSLGYPFGSGTRLTVV.

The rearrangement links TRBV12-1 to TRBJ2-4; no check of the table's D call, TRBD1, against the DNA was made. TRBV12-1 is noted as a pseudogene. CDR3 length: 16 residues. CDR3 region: CASSLKPRDRRNIQYF. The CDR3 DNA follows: TGTGCCAGCAGCCTTAAACCCCGGGACAGGAGAAACATTCAGTACTTC.

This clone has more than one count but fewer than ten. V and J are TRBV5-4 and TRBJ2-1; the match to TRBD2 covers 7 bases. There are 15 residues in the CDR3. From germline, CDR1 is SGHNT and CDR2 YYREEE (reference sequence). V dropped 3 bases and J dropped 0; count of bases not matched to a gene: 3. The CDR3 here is CASSSGGSSYNEQFF. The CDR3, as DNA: TGTGCCAGCAGCTCTGGCGGGAGCTCCTACAATGAGCAGTTCTTC.

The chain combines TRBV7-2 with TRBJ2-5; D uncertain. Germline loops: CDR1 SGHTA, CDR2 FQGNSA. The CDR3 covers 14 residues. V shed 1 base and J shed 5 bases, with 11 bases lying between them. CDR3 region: CASSLGVVFETQYF. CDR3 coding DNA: TGTGCCAGCAGCTTAGGCGTTGTCTTTGAGACCCAGTACTTC.

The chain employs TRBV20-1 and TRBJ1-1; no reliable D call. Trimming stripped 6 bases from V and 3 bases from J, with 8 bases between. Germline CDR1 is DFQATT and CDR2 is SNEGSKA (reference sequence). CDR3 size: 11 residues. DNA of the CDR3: TGCAGTGCCTCCCTCGACACTGAAGCTTTCTTT. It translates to CSASLDTEAFF.

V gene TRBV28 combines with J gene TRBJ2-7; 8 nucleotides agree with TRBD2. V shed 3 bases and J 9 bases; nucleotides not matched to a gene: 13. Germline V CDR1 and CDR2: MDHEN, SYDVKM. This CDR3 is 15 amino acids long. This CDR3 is CASSFSGSPPGGQYF. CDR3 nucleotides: TGTGCCAGCAGTTTCAGCGGGAGCCCACCGGGGGGGCAGTACTTC.

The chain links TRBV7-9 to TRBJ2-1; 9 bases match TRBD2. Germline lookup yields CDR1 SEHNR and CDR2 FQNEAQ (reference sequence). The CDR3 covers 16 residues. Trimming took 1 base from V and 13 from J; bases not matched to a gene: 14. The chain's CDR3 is CASSLGFLAAGGPQFF. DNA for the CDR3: TGTGCCAGCAGCTTAGGGTTTCTCGCAGCGGGGGGTCCCCAGTTCTTC.

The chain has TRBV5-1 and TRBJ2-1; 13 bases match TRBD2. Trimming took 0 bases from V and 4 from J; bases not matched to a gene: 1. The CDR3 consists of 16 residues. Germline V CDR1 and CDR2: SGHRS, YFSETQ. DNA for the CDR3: TGCGCCAGCAGCTTGGTGACTAGCGGGGGGTACAATGAGCAGTTCTTC. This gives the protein CASSLVTSGGYNEQFF.

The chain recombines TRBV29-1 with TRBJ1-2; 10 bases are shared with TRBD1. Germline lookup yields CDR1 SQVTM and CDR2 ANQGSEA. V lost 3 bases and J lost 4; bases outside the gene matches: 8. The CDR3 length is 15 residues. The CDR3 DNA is TGCAGCGTTGATTTAGGGACAGGGGTGGCCTATGGCTACACCTTC. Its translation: CSVDLGTGVAYGYTF. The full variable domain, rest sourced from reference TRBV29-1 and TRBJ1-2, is SAVISQKPSRDICQRGTSLTIQCQVDSQVTMMFWYRQQPGQSLTLIATANQGSEATYESGFVIDKFPISRPNLTFSTLTVSNMSPEDSSIYLCSVDLGTGVAYGYTFGSGTRLTVV.

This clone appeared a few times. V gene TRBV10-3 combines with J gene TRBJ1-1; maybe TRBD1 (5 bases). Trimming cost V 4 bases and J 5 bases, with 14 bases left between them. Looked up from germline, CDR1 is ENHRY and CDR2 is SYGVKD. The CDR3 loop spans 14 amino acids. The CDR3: CAISAPGGRTEAFF. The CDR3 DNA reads TGTGCCATCAGTGCCCCGGGGGGTCGGACTGAAGCTTTCTTT.

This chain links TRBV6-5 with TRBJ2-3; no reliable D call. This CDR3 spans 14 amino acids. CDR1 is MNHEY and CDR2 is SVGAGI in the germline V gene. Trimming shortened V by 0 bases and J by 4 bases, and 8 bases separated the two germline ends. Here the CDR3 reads CASSYSGEADTQYF. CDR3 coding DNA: TGTGCCAGCAGTTACTCTGGCGAGGCAGATACGCAGTATTTT.